A selection of T cell receptor beta chains follows, all from one sample in a study of cytomegalovirus exposure and HLA in healthy donors. Profiling relied on immunoSEQ multiplex PCR, and the TCRdb table lists in-frame clones only, not all of them. Counted here are about 280,000 clones, 70% to 90% occurring once; the ten biggest clones make up about 2.5%. The sample taken for sequencing was PBMCs. These TCRs come from a woman between 18 and 30 years old in good health and CMV-seronegative. Each CDR3 is given without its conserved first and last residue. A D gene is named only where the DNA matches it firmly.

D gene: TRBD2; V gene: TRBV11-1; CDR3 protein: ASSPGGGTDTQY
D gene: TRBD1; V gene: TRBV7-7; CDR3 protein: ASSRDRDTGELF
D gene: .; V gene: TRBV14; CDR3 protein: ASSLTFRIRVSRRSNQPQH
D gene: .; V gene: TRBV6-4; CDR3 protein: ASKEAASTDTQY
D gene: .; V gene: TRBV2; CDR3 protein: ASSEQGRYYEQY
D gene: .; V gene: TRBV25-1; CDR3 protein: ASSPGSNEQF
D gene: TRBD1; V gene: TRBV6-5; CDR3 protein: ASRRDSYYGYT
D gene: .; V gene: TRBV14; CDR3 protein: ASSHGGSSTDTQY
D gene: TRBD2; V gene: TRBV7-9; CDR3 protein: SSSSGWLAGVTDTQY
D gene: TRBD2; V gene: TRBV5-1; CDR3 protein: ASSIGTSGGAGEQF
D gene: TRBD1; V gene: TRBV7-6; CDR3 protein: ASSLTGRDTEAF
D gene: TRBD1; V gene: TRBV5-1; CDR3 protein: ASSLGQDRGRETQY
D gene: TRBD1; V gene: TRBV10-3; CDR3 protein: ATTDRATNEKLF
D gene: .; V gene: TRBV7-9; CDR3 protein: ASSYSAVNTGELF
D gene: .; V gene: TRBV7-9; CDR3 protein: ASSLAGPYEQY
D gene: TRBD2; V gene: TRBV27; CDR3 protein: ASSPLTSGGASGELF
D gene: .; V gene: TRBV21-1; CDR3 protein: ASNSGDRGYEQY
D gene: .; V gene: TRBV27; CDR3 protein: ASSLSEAYQETQY
D gene: TRBD1; V gene: TRBV7-9; CDR3 protein: ASSLAGQGANDEQF
D gene: TRBD2; V gene: TRBV7-3; CDR3 protein: ASSLTGLAHTDTQY